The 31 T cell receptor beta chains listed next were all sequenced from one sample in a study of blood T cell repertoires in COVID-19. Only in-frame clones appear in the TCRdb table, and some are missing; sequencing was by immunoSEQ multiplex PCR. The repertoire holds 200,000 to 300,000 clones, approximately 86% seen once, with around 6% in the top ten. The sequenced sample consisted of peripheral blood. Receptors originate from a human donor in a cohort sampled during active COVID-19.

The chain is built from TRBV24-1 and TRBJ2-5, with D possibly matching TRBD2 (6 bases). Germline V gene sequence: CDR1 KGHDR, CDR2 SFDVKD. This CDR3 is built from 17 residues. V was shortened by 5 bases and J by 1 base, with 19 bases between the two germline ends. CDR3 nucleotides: TGTGCCACCAGTGCCCCTTTAGGGCGGGGTCTCCAAGAGACCCAGTACTTC. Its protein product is CATSAPLGRGLQETQYF.

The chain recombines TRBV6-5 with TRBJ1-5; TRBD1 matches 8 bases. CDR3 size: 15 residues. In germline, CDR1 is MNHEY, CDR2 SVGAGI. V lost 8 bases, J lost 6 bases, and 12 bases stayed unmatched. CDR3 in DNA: TGTGCCAGCTTGTATCGGACAGGGACGGTTCAGCCCCAGCATTTT. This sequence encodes CASLYRTGTVQPQHF.

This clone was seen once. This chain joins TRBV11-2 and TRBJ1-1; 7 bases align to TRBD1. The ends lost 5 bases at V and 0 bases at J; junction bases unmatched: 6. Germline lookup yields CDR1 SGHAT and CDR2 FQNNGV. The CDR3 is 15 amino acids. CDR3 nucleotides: TGTGCCAGCAGCACTCCGGGACAGATGAACACTGAAGCTTTCTTT. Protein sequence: CASSTPGQMNTEAFF.

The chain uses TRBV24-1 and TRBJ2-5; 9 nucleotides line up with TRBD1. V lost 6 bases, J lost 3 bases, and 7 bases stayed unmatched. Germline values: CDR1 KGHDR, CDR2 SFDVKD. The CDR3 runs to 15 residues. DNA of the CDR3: TGTGCCACCAGTAATCCTACAGGGGGCGAAGAGACCCAGTACTTC. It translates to CATSNPTGGEETQYF.

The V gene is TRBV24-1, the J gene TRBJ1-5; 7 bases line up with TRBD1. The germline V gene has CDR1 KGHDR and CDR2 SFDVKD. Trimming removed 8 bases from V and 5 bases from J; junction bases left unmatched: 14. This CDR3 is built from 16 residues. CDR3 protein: CATNEGPGQLDQPQHF. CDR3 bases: TGTGCCACCAATGAAGGACCGGGACAGCTGGATCAGCCCCAGCATTTT.

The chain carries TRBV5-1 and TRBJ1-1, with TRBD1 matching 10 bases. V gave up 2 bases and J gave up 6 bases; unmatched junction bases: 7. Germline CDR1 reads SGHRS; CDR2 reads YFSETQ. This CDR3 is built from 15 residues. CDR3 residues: CASSLSVTGGSEAFF. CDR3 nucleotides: TGCGCCAGCAGCTTATCCGTGACAGGGGGCTCTGAAGCTTTCTTT.

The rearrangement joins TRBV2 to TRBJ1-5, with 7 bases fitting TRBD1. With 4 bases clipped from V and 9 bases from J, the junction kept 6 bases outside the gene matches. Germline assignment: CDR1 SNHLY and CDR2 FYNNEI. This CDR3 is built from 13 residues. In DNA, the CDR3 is TGTGCCAGCAGTGTAGGGGGCCTAGGGCCCCAGCATTTT. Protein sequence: CASSVGGLGPQHF. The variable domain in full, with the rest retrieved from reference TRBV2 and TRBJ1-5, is EPEVTQTPSHQVTQMGQEVILRCVPISNHLYFYWYRQILGQKVEFLVSFYNNEISEKSEIFDDQFSVERPDGSNFTLKIRSTKLEDSAMYFCASSVGGLGPQHFGDGTRLSIL.

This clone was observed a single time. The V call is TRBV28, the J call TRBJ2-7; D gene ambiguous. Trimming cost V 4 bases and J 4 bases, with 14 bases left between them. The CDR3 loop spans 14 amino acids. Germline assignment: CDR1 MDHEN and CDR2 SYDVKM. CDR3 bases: TGTGCCAGCAGTTATATTGCGGAAACTTACGAGCAGTACTTC. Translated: CASSYIAETYEQYF.

DNA for the CDR3: TGTGCCAGCAGTCAAATCCTTCAGGGGAGCTCCTACGAGCAGTACTTC. Translated: CASSQILQGSSYEQYF. The chain has TRBV5-6 and TRBJ2-7; perhaps TRBD1 as D (6 bases). This CDR3 is built from 16 residues. Trimming removed 5 bases from V and 0 bases from J, with 18 bases in between. CDR1 is SGHDT and CDR2 is YYEEEE in the germline V gene.

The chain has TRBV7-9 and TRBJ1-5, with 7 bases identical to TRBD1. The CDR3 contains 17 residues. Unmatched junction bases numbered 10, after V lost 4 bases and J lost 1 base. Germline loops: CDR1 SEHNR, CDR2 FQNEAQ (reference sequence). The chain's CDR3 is CASSSSFTGVSNQPQHF. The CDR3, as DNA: TGTGCCAGCAGCTCGTCCTTTACAGGGGTAAGCAATCAGCCCCAGCATTTT.

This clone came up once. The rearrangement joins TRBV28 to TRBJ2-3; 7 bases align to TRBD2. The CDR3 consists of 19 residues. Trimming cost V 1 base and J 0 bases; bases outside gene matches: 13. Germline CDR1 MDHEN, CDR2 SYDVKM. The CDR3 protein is CASSLSLGGRLYSTDTQYF. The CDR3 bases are TGTGCCAGCAGTTTATCCTTAGGCGGGAGATTATACAGCACAGATACGCAGTATTTT.

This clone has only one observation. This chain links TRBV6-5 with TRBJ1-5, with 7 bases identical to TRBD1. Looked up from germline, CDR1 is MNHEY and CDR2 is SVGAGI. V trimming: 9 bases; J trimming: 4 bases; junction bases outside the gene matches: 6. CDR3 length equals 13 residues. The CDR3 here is CASSGQANQPQHF. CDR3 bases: TGTGCCAGTTCCGGACAGGCTAATCAGCCCCAGCATTTT.

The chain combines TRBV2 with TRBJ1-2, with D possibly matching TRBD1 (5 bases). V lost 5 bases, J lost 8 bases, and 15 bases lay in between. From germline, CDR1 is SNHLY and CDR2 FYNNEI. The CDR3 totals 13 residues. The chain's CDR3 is CASSTTGMGGYTF. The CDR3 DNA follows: TGTGCCAGCAGTACAACAGGTATGGGAGGCTACACCTTC. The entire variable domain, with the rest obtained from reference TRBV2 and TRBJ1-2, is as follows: EPEVTQTPSHQVTQMGQEVILRCVPISNHLYFYWYRQILGQKVEFLVSFYNNEISEKSEIFDDQFSVERPDGSNFTLKIRSTKLEDSAMYFCASSTTGMGGYTFGSGTRLTVV.

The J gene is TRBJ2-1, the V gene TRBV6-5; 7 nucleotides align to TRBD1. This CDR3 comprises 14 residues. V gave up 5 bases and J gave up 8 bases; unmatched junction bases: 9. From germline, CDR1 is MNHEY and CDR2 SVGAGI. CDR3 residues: CASSRGQPRDEQFF. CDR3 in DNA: TGTGCCAGCAGTCGGGGACAGCCACGGGATGAGCAGTTCTTC.

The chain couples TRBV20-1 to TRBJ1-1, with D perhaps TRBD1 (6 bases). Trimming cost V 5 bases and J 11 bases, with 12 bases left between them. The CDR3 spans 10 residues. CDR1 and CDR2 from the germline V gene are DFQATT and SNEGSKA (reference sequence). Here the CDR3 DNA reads TGCAGTGCTGGACCTACAGGGGCTTTCTTT. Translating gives CSAGPTGAFF.

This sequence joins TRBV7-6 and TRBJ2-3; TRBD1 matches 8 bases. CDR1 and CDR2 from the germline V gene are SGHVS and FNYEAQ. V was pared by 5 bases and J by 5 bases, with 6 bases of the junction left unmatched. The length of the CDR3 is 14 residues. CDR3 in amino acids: CASSLTGEVDTQYF. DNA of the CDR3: TGTGCCAGCAGCCTGACAGGGGAAGTAGATACGCAGTATTTT. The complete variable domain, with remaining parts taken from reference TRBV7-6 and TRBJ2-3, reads GAGVSQSPRYKVTKRGQDVALRCDPISGHVSLYWYRQALGQGPEFLTYFNYEAQQDKSGLPNDRFSAERPEGSISTLTIQRTEQRDSAMYRCASSLTGEVDTQYFGPGTRLTVL.

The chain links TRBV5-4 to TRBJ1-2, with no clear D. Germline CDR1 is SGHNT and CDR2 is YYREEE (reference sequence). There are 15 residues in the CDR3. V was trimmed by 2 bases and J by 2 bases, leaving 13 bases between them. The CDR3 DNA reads TGTGCCAGCAGCTTAGTAGCGGGGAGGAACTATGGCTACACCTTC. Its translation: CASSLVAGRNYGYTF.

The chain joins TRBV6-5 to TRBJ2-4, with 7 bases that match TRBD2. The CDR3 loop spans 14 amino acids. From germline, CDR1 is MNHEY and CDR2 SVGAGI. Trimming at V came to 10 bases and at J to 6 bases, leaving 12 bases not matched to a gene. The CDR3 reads CATSLSGKGNIQYF. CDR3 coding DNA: TGTGCCACATCCTTAAGCGGGAAGGGAAACATTCAGTACTTC.

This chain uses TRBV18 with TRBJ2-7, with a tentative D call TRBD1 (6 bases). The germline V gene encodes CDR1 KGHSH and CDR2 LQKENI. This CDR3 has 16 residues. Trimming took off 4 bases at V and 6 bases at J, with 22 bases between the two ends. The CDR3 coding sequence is TGTGCCAGCTCACAAAATCGTCGGGGTGGGGGCCTCGAGCAGTACTTC. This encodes CASSQNRRGGGLEQYF.

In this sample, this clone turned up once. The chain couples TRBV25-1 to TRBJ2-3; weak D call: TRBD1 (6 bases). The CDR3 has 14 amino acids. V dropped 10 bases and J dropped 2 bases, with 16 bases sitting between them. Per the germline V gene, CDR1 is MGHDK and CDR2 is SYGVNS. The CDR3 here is CATSTHRDTDTQYF. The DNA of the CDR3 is TGTGCCACCTCAACGCACAGGGACACAGATACGCAGTATTTT.

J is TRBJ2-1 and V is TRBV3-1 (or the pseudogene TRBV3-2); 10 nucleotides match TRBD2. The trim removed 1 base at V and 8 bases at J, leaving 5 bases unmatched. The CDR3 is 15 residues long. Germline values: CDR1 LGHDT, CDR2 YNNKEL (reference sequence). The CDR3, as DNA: TGTGCCAGCAGCCAAGGGAGCGGGAGGGGCCATGAGCAGTTCTTC. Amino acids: CASSQGSGRGHEQFF.

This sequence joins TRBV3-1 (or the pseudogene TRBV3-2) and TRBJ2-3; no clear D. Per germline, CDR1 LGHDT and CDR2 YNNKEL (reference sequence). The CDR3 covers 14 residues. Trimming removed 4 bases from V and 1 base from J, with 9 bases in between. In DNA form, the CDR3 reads TGTGCCAGCAGCCTGTCGGCGGGCACAGATACGCAGTATTTT. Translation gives CASSLSAGTDTQYF.

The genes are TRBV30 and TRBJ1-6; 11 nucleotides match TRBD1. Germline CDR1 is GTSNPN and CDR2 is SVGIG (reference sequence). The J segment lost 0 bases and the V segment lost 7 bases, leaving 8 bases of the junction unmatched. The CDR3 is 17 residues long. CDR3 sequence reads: CASTGTGGSSYNSPLHF. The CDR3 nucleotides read TGTGCCTCTACCGGGACAGGGGGGTCCTCCTATAATTCACCCCTCCACTTT.

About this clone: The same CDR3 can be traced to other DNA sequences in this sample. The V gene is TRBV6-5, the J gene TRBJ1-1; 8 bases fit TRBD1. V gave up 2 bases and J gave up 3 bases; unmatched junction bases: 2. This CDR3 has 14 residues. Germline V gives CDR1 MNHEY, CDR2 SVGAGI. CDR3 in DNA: TGTGCCAGCAGTTACGACAGGGGTTACACTGAAGCTTTCTTT. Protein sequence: CASSYDRGYTEAFF.

DNA for the CDR3: TGCGCCAGCAGCTTGGGACAGGGGGGCACCGGGGAGCTGTTTTTT. Residues: CASSLGQGGTGELFF. V is TRBV5-1 and J is TRBJ2-2; 9 positions match TRBD1. Germline V gene lookup returns CDR1 SGHRS and CDR2 YFSETQ. Trimming took 0 bases from V and 4 from J; bases not matched to a gene: 1. This CDR3 has 15 residues.

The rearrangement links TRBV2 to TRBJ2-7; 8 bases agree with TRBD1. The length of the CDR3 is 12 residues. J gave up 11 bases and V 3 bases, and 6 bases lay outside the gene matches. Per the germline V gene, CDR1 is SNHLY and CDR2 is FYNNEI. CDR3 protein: CASSDPDREEYF. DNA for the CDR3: TGTGCCAGCAGTGACCCGGACAGGGAGGAGTACTTC.

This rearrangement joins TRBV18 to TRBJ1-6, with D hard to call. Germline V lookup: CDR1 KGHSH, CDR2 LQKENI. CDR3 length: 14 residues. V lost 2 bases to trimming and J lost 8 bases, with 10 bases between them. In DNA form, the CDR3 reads TGTGCCAGCTCACCAGAGGACTCCTATTCACCCCTCCACTTT. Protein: CASSPEDSYSPLHF.

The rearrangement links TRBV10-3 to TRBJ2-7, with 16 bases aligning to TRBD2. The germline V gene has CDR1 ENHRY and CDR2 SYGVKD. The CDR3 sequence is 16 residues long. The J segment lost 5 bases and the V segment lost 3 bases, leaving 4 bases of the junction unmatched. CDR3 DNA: TGTGCCATCAGTGACGGGACTAGCGGGAGGGCCCACGAGCAGTACTTC. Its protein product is CAISDGTSGRAHEQYF.

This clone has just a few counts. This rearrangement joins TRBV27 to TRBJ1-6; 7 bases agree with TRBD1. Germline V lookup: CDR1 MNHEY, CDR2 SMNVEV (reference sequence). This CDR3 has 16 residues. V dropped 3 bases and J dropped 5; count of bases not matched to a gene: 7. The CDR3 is CASSFPPTGNNSPLHF. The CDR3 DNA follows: TGTGCCAGCAGTTTTCCCCCGACAGGGAATAATTCACCCCTCCACTTT.

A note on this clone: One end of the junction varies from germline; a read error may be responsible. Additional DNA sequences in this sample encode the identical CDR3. CDR3 DNA sequence: TGTGCTAGCAGCTTGTCAGGTGGAACTTACTATGGCTACACCTTC. This encodes CASSLSGGTYYGYTF. The rearrangement joins TRBV5-4 to TRBJ1-2; D uncertain. The CDR3 is 15 amino acids. Germline V gene lookup returns CDR1 SGHNT and CDR2 YYREEE (reference sequence).

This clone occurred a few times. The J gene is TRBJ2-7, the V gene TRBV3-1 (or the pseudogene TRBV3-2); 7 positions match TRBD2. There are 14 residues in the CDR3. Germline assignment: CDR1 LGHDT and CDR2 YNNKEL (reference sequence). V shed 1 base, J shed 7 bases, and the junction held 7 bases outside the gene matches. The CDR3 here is CASSQGLGEGEQYF. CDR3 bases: TGTGCCAGCAGCCAAGGTTTGGGGGAGGGGGAGCAGTACTTC.